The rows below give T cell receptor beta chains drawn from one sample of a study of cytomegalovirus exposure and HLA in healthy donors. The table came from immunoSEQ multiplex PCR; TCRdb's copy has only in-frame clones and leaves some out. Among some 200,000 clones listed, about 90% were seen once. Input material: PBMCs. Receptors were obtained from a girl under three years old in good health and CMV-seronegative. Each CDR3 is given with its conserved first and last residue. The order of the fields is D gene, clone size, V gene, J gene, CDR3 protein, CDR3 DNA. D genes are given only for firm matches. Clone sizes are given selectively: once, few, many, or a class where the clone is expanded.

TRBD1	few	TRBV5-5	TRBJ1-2	CASTLGQGAYGYTF	TGTGCCAGCACGTTGGGACAGGGAGCCTATGGCTACACCTTC
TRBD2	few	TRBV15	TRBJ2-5	CATSRGGLAGDLQETQYF	TGTGCCACCAGCAGAGGGGGCTTAGCGGGGGACCTTCAAGAGACCCAGTACTTC
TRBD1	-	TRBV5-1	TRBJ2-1	CASSPARTGVNEQFF	TGCGCCAGCAGCCCCGCCCGGACAGGGGTCAATGAGCAGTTCTTC
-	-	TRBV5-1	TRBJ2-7	CASSLYPSLGYEQYF	TGCGCCAGCAGCTTGTATCCTAGCCTCGGATACGAGCAGTACTTC
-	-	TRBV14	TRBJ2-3	CASSNGGWTDTQYF	TGTGCCAGCAGCAATGGGGGGTGGACAGATACGCAGTATTTT
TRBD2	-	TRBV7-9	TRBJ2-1	CASSSPRTRLDEQFF	TGTGCCAGCAGCTCTCCTAGGACTAGACTGGATGAGCAGTTCTTC
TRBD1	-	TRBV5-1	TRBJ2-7	CASSLGTGIHYEQYF	TGCGCCAGCAGCTTGGGGACAGGGATACACTACGAGCAGTACTTC
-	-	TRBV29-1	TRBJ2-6	CSVNGGRGANVLTF	TGCAGCGTTAACGGGGGGCGAGGGGCCAACGTCCTGACTTTC
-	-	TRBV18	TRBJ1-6	CASSREQGGNSPLHF	TGTGCCAGCTCTCGCGAACAGGGTGGCAATTCACCCCTCCACTTT
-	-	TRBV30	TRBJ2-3	CAWRDWQDTDTQYF	TGTGCCTGGAGGGACTGGCAGGACACAGATACGCAGTATTTT
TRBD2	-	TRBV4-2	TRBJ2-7	CASSSRTSGGKYSYEQYF	TGTGCCAGCAGCTCCCGGACTAGCGGGGGCAAATACTCCTACGAGCAGTACTTC
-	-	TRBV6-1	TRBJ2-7	CATVPLASYEQYF	TGTGCCACCGTCCCCCTAGCCTCCTACGAGCAGTACTTC
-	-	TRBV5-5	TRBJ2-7	CASSLGARSSGSTYYEQYF	TGTGCCAGCAGCTTAGGAGCCCGCTCGTCCGGGTCTACCTACTACGAGCAGTACTTC
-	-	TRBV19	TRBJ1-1	CASSIEGRGRTEAFF	TGTGCCAGTAGTATAGAGGGGAGGGGACGAACTGAAGCTTTCTTT
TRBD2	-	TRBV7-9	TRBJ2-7	CSSRPTSGSMEQYF	TGTTCCAGCAGGCCTACTAGCGGGAGTATGGAGCAGTACTTC